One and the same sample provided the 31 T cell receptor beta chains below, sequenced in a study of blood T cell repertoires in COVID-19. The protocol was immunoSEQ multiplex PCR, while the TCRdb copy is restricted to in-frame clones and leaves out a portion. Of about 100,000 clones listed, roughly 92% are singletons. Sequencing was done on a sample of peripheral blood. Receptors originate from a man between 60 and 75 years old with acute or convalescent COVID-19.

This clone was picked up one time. The CDR3 coding sequence is TGTGCCAGCAGCTTCGGGACTAGCGGCGCGTACCAAGAGACCCAGTACTTC. It is translated as CASSFGTSGAYQETQYF. The V gene is TRBV5-6, the J gene TRBJ2-5; 11 nucleotides agree with TRBD2. The CDR3 spans 17 residues. Germline values: CDR1 SGHDT, CDR2 YYEEEE. Trimming at V came to 2 bases and at J to 0 bases, leaving 6 bases not matched to a gene.

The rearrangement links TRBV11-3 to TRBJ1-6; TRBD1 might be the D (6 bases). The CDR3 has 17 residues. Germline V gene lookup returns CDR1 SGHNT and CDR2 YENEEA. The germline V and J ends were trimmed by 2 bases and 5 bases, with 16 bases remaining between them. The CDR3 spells CASSLRTRGGNNSPLHF. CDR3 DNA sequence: TGTGCCAGCAGCTTAAGAACCCGGGGGGGCAATAATTCACCCCTCCACTTT.

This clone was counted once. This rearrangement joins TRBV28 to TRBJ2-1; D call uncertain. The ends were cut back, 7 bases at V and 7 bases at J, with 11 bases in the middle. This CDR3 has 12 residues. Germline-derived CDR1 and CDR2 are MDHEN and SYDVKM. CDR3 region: CASTGSLNEQFF. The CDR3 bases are TGTGCCAGCACGGGTTCTTTAAATGAGCAGTTCTTC. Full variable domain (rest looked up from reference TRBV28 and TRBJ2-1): DVKVTQSSRYLVKRTGEKVFLECVQDMDHENMFWYRQDPGLGLRLIYFSYDVKMKEKGDIPEGYSVSREKKERFSLILESASTNQTSMYLCASTGSLNEQFFGPGTRLTVL.

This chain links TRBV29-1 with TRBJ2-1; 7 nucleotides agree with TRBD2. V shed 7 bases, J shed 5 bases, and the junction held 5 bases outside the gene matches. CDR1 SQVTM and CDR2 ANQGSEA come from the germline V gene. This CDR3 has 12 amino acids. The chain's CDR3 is CSGGLPNNEQFF. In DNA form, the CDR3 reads TGCAGCGGGGGACTACCAAACAATGAGCAGTTCTTC.

The DNA of the CDR3 is TGTGCCGCAACGGACAGGGCAAGGGTCACTGAAGCTTTCTTT. It is translated as CAATDRARVTEAFF. The chain has TRBV28 and TRBJ1-1, with 8 positions matching TRBD1. The CDR3 contains 14 residues. Per germline, CDR1 MDHEN and CDR2 SYDVKM. Germline trimming cut 11 bases from V and 4 bases from J; bases unmatched to any gene: 12.

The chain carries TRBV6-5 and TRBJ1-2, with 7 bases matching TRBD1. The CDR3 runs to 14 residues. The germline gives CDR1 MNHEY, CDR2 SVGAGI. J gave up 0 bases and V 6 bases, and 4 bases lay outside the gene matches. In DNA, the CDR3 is TGTGCCAGCAGACGCGGACAGGCTAACTATGGCTACACCTTC. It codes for CASRRGQANYGYTF.

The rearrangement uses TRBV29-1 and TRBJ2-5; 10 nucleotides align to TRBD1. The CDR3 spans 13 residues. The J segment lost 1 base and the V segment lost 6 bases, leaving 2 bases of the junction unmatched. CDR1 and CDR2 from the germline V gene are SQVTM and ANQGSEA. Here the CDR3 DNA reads TGCAGCGTCCGGACAGGGGGCCAAGAGACCCAGTACTTC. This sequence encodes CSVRTGGQETQYF.

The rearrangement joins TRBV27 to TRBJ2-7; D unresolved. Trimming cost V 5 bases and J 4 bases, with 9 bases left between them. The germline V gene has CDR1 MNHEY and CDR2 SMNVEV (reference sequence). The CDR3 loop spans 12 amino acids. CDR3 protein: CASSHDTYEQYF. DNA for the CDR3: TGTGCCAGCAGTCATGACACTTACGAGCAGTACTTC.

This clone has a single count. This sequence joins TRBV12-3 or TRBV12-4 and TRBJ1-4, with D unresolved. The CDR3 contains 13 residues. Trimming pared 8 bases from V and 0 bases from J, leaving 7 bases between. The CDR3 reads CASHSATNEKLFF. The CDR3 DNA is TGTGCCAGCCACTCTGCAACTAATGAAAAACTGTTTTTT.

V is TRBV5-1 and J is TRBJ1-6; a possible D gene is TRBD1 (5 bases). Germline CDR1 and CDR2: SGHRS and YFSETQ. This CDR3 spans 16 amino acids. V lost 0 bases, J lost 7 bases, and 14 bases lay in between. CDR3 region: CASSLEVPGKNSPLHF. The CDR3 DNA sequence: TGCGCCAGCAGCTTGGAGGTCCCAGGGAAGAATTCACCCCTCCACTTT.

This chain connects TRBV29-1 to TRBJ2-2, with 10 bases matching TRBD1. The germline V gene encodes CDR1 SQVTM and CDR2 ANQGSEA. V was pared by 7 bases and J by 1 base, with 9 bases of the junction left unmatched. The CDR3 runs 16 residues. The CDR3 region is CSAFPGQGMNTGELFF. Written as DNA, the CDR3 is TGCAGCGCCTTTCCGGGACAGGGGATGAACACCGGGGAGCTGTTTTTT.

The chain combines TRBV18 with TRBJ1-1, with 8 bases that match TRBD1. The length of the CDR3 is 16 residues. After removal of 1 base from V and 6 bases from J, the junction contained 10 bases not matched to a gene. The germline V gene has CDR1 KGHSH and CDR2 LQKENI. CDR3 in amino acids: CASSPLNRGEKAEAFF. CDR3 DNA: TGTGCCAGCTCACCACTTAACAGGGGGGAAAAGGCTGAAGCTTTCTTT.

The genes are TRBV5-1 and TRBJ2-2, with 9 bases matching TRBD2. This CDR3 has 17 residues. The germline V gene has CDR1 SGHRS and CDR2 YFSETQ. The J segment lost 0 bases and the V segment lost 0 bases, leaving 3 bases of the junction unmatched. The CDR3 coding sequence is TGCGCCAGCAGCTTGGAAGCTAGCGGGGCGAACACCGGGGAGCTGTTTTTT. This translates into CASSLEASGANTGELFF.

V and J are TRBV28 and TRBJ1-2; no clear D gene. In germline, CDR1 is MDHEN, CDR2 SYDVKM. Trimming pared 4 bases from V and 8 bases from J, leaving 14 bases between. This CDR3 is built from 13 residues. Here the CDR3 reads CASSSLLTIGYTF. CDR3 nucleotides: TGTGCCAGCAGTTCGTTGCTGACAATCGGCTACACCTTC.

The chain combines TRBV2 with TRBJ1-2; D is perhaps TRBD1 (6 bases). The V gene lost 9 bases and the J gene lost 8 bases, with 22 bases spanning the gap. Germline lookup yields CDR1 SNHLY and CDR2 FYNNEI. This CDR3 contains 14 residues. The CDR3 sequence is CASILDKAGVGYTF. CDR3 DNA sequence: TGTGCCAGTATCCTGGACAAAGCAGGGGTGGGCTACACCTTC.

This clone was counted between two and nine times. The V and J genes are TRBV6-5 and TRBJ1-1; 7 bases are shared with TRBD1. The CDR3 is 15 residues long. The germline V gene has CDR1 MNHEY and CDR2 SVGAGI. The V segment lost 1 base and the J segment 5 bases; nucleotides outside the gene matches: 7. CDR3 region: CASSYLTDRVTEAFF. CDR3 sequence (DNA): TGTGCCAGCAGTTACTTAACCGACAGGGTGACTGAAGCTTTCTTT.

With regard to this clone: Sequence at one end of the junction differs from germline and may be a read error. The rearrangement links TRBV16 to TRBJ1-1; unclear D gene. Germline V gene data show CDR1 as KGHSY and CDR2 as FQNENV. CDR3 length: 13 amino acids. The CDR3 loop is CASNQINSNEAFF. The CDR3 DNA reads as TGTGCCAGCAACCAAATAAACAGCAATGAAGCTTTCTTT.

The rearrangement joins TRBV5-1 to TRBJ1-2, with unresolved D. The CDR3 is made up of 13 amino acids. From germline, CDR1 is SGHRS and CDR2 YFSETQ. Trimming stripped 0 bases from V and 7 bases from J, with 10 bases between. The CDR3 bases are TGCGCCAGCAGCTTGGGGCAGACAAGTGGCTACACCTTC. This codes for CASSLGQTSGYTF.

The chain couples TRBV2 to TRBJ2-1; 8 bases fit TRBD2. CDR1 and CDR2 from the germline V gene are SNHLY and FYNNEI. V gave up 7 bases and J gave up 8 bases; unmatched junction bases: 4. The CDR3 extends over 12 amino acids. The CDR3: CASKRERHEQFF. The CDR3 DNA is TGTGCCAGCAAGCGGGAGAGGCATGAGCAGTTCTTC.

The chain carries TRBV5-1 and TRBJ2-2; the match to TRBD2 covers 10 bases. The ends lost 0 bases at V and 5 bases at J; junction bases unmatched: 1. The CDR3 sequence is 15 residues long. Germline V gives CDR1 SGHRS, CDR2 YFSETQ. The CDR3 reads CASSLGTSGTGELFF. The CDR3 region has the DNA TGCGCCAGCAGCTTGGGGACTAGCGGTACCGGGGAGCTGTTTTTT.

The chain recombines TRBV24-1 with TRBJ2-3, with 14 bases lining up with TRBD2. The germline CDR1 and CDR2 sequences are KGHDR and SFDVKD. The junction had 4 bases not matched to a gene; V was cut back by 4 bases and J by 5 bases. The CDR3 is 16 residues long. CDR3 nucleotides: TGTGCCACCAGTGAGGGGACTAGCGGGAGAGGAGATACGCAGTATTTT. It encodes CATSEGTSGRGDTQYF.

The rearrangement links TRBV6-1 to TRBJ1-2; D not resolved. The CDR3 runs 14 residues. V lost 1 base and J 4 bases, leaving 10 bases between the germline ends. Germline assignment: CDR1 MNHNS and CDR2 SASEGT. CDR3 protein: CASSEGADLYGYTF. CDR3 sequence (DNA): TGTGCCAGCAGTGAAGGGGCAGACCTCTATGGCTACACCTTC.

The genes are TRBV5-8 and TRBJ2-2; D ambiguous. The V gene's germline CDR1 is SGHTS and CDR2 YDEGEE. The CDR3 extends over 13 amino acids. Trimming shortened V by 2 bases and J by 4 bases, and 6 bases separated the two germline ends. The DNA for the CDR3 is TGTGCCAGCAGCTTAGAGGTCACCGGGGAGCTGTTTTTT. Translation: CASSLEVTGELFF.

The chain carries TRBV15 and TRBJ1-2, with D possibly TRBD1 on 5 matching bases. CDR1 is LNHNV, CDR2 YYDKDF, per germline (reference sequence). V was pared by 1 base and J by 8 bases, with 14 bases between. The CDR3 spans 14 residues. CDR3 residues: CATSRGAGPWGYTF. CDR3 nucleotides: TGTGCCACCAGCAGAGGGGCAGGGCCGTGGGGCTACACCTTC.

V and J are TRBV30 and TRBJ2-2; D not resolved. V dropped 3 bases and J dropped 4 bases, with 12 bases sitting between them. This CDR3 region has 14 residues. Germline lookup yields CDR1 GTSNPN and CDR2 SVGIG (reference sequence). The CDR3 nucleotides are TGTGCCTGGAGCCCCTCCCGGGTCACCGGGGAGCTGTTTTTT. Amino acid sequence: CAWSPSRVTGELFF.

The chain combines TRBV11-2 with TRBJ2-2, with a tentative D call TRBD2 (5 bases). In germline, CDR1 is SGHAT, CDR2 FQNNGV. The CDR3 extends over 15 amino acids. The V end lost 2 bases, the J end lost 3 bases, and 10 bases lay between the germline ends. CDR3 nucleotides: TGTGCCAGCAGCTTACTAGCTCGGTACACCGGGGAGCTGTTTTTT. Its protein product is CASSLLARYTGELFF.

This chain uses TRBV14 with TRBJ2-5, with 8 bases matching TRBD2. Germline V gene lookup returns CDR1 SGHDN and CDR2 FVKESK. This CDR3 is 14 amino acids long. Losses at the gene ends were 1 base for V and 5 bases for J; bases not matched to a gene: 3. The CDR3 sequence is CASSQVRGAETQYF. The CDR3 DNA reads TGTGCCAGCAGCCAAGTGCGGGGGGCTGAGACCCAGTACTTC.

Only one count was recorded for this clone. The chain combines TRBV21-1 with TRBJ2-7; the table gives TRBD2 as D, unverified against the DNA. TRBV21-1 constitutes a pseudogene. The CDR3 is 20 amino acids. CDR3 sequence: CASSKKGRESMKKNSYEQYF. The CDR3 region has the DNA TGTGCCAGCAGCAAAAAAGGGCGGGAGTCCATGAAGAAAAACTCCTACGAGCAGTACTTC.

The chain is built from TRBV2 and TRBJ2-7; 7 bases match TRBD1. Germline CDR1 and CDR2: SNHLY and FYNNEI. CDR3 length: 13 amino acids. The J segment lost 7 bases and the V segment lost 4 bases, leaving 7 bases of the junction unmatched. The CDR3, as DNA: TGTGCCAGCAGTGTTACAGGGGTGGGTGAGCAGTACTTC. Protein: CASSVTGVGEQYF.

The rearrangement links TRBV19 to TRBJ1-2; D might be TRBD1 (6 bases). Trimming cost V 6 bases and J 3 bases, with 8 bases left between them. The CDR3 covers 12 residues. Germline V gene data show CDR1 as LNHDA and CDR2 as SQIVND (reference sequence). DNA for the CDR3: TGTGCCAGTAGGGACAGTTACTATGGCTACACCTTC. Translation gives CASRDSYYGYTF.

The CDR3: CASSQAGRVGEKLFF. The CDR3 DNA reads as TGCGCCAGCAGCCAAGCGGGCAGGGTAGGTGAAAAACTGTTTTTT. The chain recombines TRBV4-1 with TRBJ1-4, with D perhaps matching TRBD1 (5 bases). Germline V gene lookup returns CDR1 MGHRA and CDR2 YSYEKL. V lost 1 base and J lost 7, with 13 bases in between. The length of the CDR3 is 15 residues.